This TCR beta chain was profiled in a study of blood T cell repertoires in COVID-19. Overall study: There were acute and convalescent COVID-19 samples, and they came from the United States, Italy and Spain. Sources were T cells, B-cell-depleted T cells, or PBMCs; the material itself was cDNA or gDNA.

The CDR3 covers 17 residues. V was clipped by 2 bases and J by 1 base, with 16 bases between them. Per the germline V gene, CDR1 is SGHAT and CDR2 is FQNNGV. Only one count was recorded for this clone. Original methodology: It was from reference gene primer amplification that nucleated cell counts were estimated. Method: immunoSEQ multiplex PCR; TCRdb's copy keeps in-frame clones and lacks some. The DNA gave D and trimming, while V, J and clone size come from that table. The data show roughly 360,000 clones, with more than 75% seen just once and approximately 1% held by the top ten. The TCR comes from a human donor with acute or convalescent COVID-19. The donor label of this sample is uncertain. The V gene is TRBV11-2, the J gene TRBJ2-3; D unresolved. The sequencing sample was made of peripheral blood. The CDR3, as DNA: TGTGCCAGCAGCTTACTCGCACCCGTGCGCGGCACAGATACGCAGTATTTT. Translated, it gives CASSLLAPVRGTDTQYF.